One and the same sample provided the 22 T cell receptor beta chains below, sequenced in a study of beta chain features in type 1 diabetes. Expressed TCRB transcripts were sequenced because the isolated RNA had all been reverse transcribed beforehand. The repertoire was sequenced with immunoSEQ multiplex PCR; TCRdb's copy has only in-frame clones and lacks some. The sample has 300,000 to 400,000 clones, around 7.6% seen once. The sequenced material came from central memory CD4+ T cells from blood. The source of these receptors is a woman aged 18-29 years in good health.

Note on this clone: This may be a read error: a much more frequent sequence differs by one nucleotide. The rearrangement uses TRBV2 and TRBJ2-2; D remains ambiguous. Deletions cut 2 bases from V and 4 bases from J, with 5 bases between. Germline-derived CDR1 and CDR2 are SNHLY and FYNNEI. CDR3 size: 13 residues. The CDR3 DNA is TGTGCCAGCAGTGAACAGATCACCGGGGAGCTGTTTTTT. It yields the protein CASSEQITGELFF.

V usage is TRBV5-1 and J usage is TRBJ2-1; the match to TRBD1 covers 8 bases. Germline loops: CDR1 SGHRS, CDR2 YFSETQ. CDR3 length: 16 amino acids. With 0 bases clipped from V and 4 bases from J, the junction kept 6 bases outside the gene matches. CDR3 loop: CASSLAWQGAYNEQFF. CDR3 bases: TGCGCCAGCAGCTTGGCTTGGCAGGGGGCGTACAATGAGCAGTTCTTC.

V gene TRBV19 combines with J gene TRBJ2-5, with D possibly being TRBD2 (6 bases). Trimming removed 10 bases at V and 2 bases at J, with 17 bases between. CDR1 LNHDA and CDR2 SQIVND come from the germline V gene (reference sequence). This CDR3 spans 14 amino acids. The CDR3 protein is CATTGAGRQETQYF. The CDR3 DNA reads as TGTGCCACCACTGGAGCAGGGAGGCAAGAGACCCAGTACTTC.

This clone was counted between two and nine times. The rearrangement joins TRBV4-3 to TRBJ1-2; D possibly corresponds to TRBD1 (5 bases). Trimming stripped 1 base from V and 8 bases from J, with 20 bases between. Germline V gene lookup returns CDR1 LGHNA and CDR2 YSLEER. There are 16 residues in the CDR3. CDR3 nucleotide sequence: TGCGCCAGCAGCCAAGGGCCGGGGCAGCAAAGTCGGGGCTACACCTTC. Residues: CASSQGPGQQSRGYTF.

About this clone itself: At one end the junction does not follow the germline gene, possibly because of a read error. This same CDR3 is encoded by further DNA sequences in the sample. V is TRBV4-2 and J is TRBJ1-1; TRBD1 aligns across 7 bases. Germline V gene data show CDR1 as LGHNA and CDR2 as YNFKEQ. The CDR3 is made up of 15 amino acids. DNA of the CDR3: TGTGCCAGCAGCCAAGCCCTCGACAGGGCGATAGAAGCCTTCTTT. Translation gives CASSQALDRAIEAFF.

Only a few counts were recorded for this clone. The chain links TRBV5-1 to TRBJ2-4; D tentatively fits TRBD1 or TRBD2 (5 bases each). Germline V gene sequence: CDR1 SGHRS, CDR2 YFSETQ. The V end lost 1 base, the J end lost 2 bases, and 7 bases lay between the germline ends. CDR3 length equals 14 residues. CDR3 residues: CASSLWGTKNIQYF. CDR3 bases: TGCGCCAGCAGCTTGTGGGGGACCAAAAACATTCAGTACTTC.

V usage is TRBV7-8 and J usage is TRBJ1-5; D ambiguous. The germline V and J ends were trimmed by 2 bases and 4 bases, with 3 bases remaining between them. The V gene's germline CDR1 is SGHVS and CDR2 FQNEAQ. CDR3 length: 12 residues. This CDR3 is CASSLLNQPQHF. In nucleotides, the CDR3 is TGTGCCAGCAGCTTATTGAATCAGCCCCAGCATTTT.

This clone has more than one count but fewer than ten. This chain links TRBV19 with TRBJ2-1, with D possibly matching TRBD1 (8 bases). V was clipped by 6 bases and J by 7 bases, with 22 bases between them. This CDR3 has 16 amino acids. The V gene's germline CDR1 is LNHDA and CDR2 SQIVND (reference sequence). CDR3 protein: CASSREDRVFLNEQFF. The CDR3 DNA follows: TGTGCCAGTAGCCGGGAGGACAGGGTCTTTTTGAATGAGCAGTTCTTC.

This sequence joins TRBV5-4 and TRBJ2-5, with 7 positions matching TRBD1. Trimming cost V 4 bases and J 1 base; bases outside gene matches: 4. The CDR3 is 14 amino acids. Looked up from germline, CDR1 is SGHNT and CDR2 is YYREEE (reference sequence). As DNA, the CDR3 is TGTGCCAGCAGCCTGGGACAGATCCAAGAGACCCAGTACTTC. Translated, it gives CASSLGQIQETQYF.

The table lists this clone with a few counts. This chain connects TRBV9 to TRBJ2-5; either TRBD1 or TRBD2 may supply D (5 bases each). This CDR3 has 13 residues. With 4 bases removed from V and 7 bases from J, the gap between germline ends came to 14 bases. Germline V CDR1 and CDR2: SGDLS, YYNGEE. The CDR3 sequence: CASSSGTFGTQYF. CDR3 DNA: TGTGCCAGCAGCTCCGGGACCTTCGGGACCCAGTACTTC.

In its sample, this clone was seen a few times. The CDR3 DNA follows: TGTGCCAGCAGCCAAGATGGCGCGGGAGGGGGTACAGATACGCAGTATTTT. It yields the protein CASSQDGAGGGTDTQYF. V gene TRBV9 combines with J gene TRBJ2-3; 9 bases map to TRBD2. V was clipped by 4 bases and J by 3 bases; unmatched bases: 12. Germline-derived CDR1 and CDR2 are SGDLS and YYNGEE. This CDR3 region has 17 residues.

V usage is TRBV20-1 and J usage is TRBJ1-2; D is undetermined. CDR1 and CDR2 (germline): DFQATT, SNEGSKA (reference sequence). With 5 bases removed from V and 3 bases from J, the gap between germline ends came to 4 bases. CDR3 length: 10 residues. CDR3 sequence (DNA): TGCAGTGCTGGGGACTATGGCTACACCTTC. Protein: CSAGDYGYTF.

V usage is TRBV4-2 and J usage is TRBJ2-1; D may be TRBD1 (5 bases). This CDR3 spans 15 amino acids. V was trimmed by 0 bases and J by 4 bases, leaving 10 bases between them. The germline V gene encodes CDR1 LGHNA and CDR2 YNFKEQ. Written as DNA, the CDR3 is TGTGCCAGCAGCCAAGAGGGCAAGGGGTACAATGAGCAGTTCTTC. Translation: CASSQEGKGYNEQFF.

The J gene is TRBJ2-1, the V gene TRBV1; TRBD2, the D gene given by the table, was not confirmed from the DNA. TRBV1 is deemed a pseudogene. The length of the CDR3 is 14 residues. This chain's CDR3 is CTSNTSGRATEQFF. DNA for the CDR3: TGCACCAGCAACACTAGCGGGAGGGCCACTGAGCAGTTCTTC.

This clone was detected only a few times. The gene calls are TRBV6-6 and TRBJ2-1, with D possibly TRBD1 on 6 matching bases. This CDR3 spans 14 amino acids. The germline V gene encodes CDR1 MNHNY and CDR2 SVGAGI (reference sequence). V lost 5 bases, J lost 7 bases, and 15 bases lay in between. This CDR3 reads CASSNLIRGNEQFF. The DNA of the CDR3 is TGTGCCAGCAGTAATCTGATCAGGGGAAATGAGCAGTTCTTC.

This clone was found a few times. The chain joins TRBV28 to TRBJ2-5; D unclear. The V end lost 4 bases, the J end lost 2 bases, and 11 bases lay between the germline ends. There are 14 residues in the CDR3. Germline-derived CDR1 and CDR2 are MDHEN and SYDVKM. The CDR3 DNA reads TGTGCCAGCAGTTCATCGGGCCTGCAAGAGACCCAGTACTTC. Its protein product is CASSSSGLQETQYF.

This clone was counted only a few times. The rearrangement links TRBV19 to TRBJ1-5; D remains ambiguous. The CDR3 is made up of 13 amino acids. Trimming removed 3 bases from V and 11 bases from J, with 14 bases in between. Germline values: CDR1 LNHDA, CDR2 SQIVND (reference sequence). The CDR3 bases are TGTGCCAGTAGTATGTTACATAGTTTTTCCCAGCATTTT. Translation: CASSMLHSFSQHF.

The rearrangement links TRBV14 to TRBJ1-1, with D uncertain. V gave up 4 bases and J gave up 4 bases, with 10 bases separating them. Germline-derived CDR1 and CDR2 are SGHDN and FVKESK. The CDR3 spans 13 residues. In nucleotides, the CDR3 is TGTGCCAGCAGCCGGTCCCTGGGCACTGAAGCTTTCTTT. It codes for CASSRSLGTEAFF.

This clone has ten or more counts. J is TRBJ2-5 and V is TRBV15; unclear D gene. Germline V lookup: CDR1 LNHNV, CDR2 YYDKDF (reference sequence). The CDR3 has 14 amino acids. Between the trimmed V and J ends, which lost 0 bases and 5 bases, there was a span of 10 bases. The CDR3 spells CATSREDADETQYF. The CDR3 DNA is TGTGCCACCAGCAGAGAAGACGCGGATGAGACCCAGTACTTC.

V usage is TRBV10-3 and J usage is TRBJ1-1, with D hard to call. The CDR3 extends over 14 amino acids. V lost 2 bases to trimming and J lost 2 bases, with 9 bases between them. The germline V gene encodes CDR1 ENHRY and CDR2 SYGVKD. The CDR3 nucleotides read TGTGCCATCAGTGAGAGCCAGAGAAACACTGAAGCTTTCTTT. Translation gives CAISESQRNTEAFF.

This clone was counted a few times. The CDR3 region is CASSLAQPGLREKLFF. The CDR3 DNA reads as TGTGCCAGCAGCTTGGCACAACCTGGGCTAAGGGAAAAACTGTTTTTT. The chain combines TRBV5-6 with TRBJ1-4; no clear D. Germline V gene lookup returns CDR1 SGHDT and CDR2 YYEEEE. This CDR3 contains 16 residues. Trimming stripped 0 bases from V and 8 bases from J, with 17 bases between.

This chain links TRBV19 with TRBJ2-1, with a possible D match to TRBD2 (6 bases). The germline gives CDR1 LNHDA, CDR2 SQIVND (reference sequence). The CDR3 has 15 amino acids. Trimming pared 5 bases from V and 7 bases from J, leaving 18 bases between. The CDR3 nucleotides read TGTGCCAGTAGTTACTCACCGGGACTTAGGAATGAGCAGTTCTTC. Translated: CASSYSPGLRNEQFF.